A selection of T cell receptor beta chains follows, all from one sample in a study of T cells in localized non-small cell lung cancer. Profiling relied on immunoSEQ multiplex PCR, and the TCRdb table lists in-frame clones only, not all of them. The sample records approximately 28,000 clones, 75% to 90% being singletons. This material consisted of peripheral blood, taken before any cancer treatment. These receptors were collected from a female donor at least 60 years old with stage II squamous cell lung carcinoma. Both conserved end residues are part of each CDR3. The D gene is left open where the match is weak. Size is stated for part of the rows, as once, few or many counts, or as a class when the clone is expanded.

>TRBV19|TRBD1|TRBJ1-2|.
TGTGCCAGTAGTAGGGACAGCGGGGGCTACACCTTC
CASSRDSGGYTF
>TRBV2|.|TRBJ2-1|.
TGTGCCAGCAGTGAAGGGGCAGGAGGGAGCTCCTACAATGAGCAGTTCTTC
CASSEGAGGSSYNEQFF
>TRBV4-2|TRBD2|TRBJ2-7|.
TGTGCCAGCAGCCAAGATGAGACTAGCTGGGAGCAGTACTTC
CASSQDETSWEQYF
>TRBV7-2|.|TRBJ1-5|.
TGTGCCAGCAGCTTAGAGGTAGGGAATCAGCCCCAGCATTTT
CASSLEVGNQPQHF
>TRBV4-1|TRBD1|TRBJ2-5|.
TGCGCCAGCAGCCAAGAGTGGACAGGGGATGGGACCCAGTACTTC
CASSQEWTGDGTQYF
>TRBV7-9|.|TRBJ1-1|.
TGTGCCAGCAGCTTTTGGGGGGACACTGAAGCTTTCTTT
CASSFWGDTEAFF
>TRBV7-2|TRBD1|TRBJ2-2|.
TGTGCCAGCAGCTTAACAGGGGGCCACGGGGAGCTGTTTTTT
CASSLTGGHGELFF
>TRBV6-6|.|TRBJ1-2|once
TGTGCCAGCAGTTACTCGAGGGGCTATGGCTACACCTTC
CASSYSRGYGYTF
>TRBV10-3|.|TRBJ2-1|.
TGTGCCATCAGTGGAGGGGGAGGGCTAGGTTACAATGAGCAGTTCTTC
CAISGGGGLGYNEQFF
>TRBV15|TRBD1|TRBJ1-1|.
TGTGCCACCAGCAGAGATCAGGGGGCGAAGGAAGCTTTCTTT
CATSRDQGAKEAFF
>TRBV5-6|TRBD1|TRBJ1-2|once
TGTGCCAGCAGCGAATACAGGGGTGGCTACACCTTC
CASSEYRGGYTF
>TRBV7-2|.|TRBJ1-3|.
TGTGCCAGCAGCCTCGACATAACCTCTGGAAACACCATATATTTT
CASSLDITSGNTIYF
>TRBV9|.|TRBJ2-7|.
TGTGCCAGCAGCGTAGGTCCGGACGGGAACTACGAGCAGTACTTC
CASSVGPDGNYEQYF
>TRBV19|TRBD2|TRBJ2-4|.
TGTGCCAGTAGTATATCCCAGCGGGGGTTACGGGGCAAAAACATTCAGTACTTC
CASSISQRGLRGKNIQYF
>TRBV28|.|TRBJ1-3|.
TGTGCCAGCAGTTCCATTAGCTCTGGAAACACCATATATTTT
CASSSISSGNTIYF
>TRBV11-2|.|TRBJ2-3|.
TGTGCCAGCAGCTTAGAGGCGGGCCACACAGATACGCAGTATTTT
CASSLEAGHTDTQYF
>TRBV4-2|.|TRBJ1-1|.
TGTGCCAGCAGCGAATTAGGGACGGCGTTGAACACTGAAGCTTTCTTT
CASSELGTALNTEAFF
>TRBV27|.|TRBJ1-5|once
TGTGCCAGCAGTTTATTTCAGAATCAGCCCCAGCATTTT
CASSLFQNQPQHF
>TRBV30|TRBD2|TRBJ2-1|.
TGTGCCTGGAGTCTTAGCGGGAGCTCCTACAATGAGCAGTTCTTC
CAWSLSGSSYNEQFF
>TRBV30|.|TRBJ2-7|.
TGTGCCTGGAGTCTACGGTTCGCAGGGGAGCAGTACTTC
CAWSLRFAGEQYF
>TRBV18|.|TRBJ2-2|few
TGTGCCAGCTCCAGGGTTACGAACACCGGGGAGCTGTTTTTT
CASSRVTNTGELFF
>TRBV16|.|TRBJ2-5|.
TGTGCCAGCAGCCAAGGGGGGCAGACCCAGTACTTC
CASSQGGQTQYF
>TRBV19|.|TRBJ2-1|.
TGTGCCAGTAGTCCGGACTCGGAGTTCTTC
CASSPDSEFF
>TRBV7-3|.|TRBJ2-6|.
TGTGCCAGCGGGATCTCTGGGGCCAACGTCCTGACTTTC
CASGISGANVLTF
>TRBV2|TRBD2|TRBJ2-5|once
TGTGCCCGGGAGGGTTACCAAGAGACCCAGTACTTC
CAREGYQETQYF
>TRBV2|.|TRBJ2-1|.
TGTGCCAGCAGTGACAGGTACAATGAGCAGTTCTTC
CASSDRYNEQFF
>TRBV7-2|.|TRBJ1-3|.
TGTGCCAGCAGCCCCAGGGAGTACGGAAACACCATATATTTT
CASSPREYGNTIYF
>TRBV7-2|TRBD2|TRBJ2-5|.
TGTGCCAGCAGCGTAGCGGGGGCTTTACAAGAGACCCAGTACTTC
CASSVAGALQETQYF
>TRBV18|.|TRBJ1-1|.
TGTGCCAGTTCACCACTGGGCAGTAAGTGGCTGGGCGCTTTCTTT
CASSPLGSKWLGAFF
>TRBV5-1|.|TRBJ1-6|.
TGCGCCAGCTCGGAGGGGGATGGTTCACCCCTCCACTTT
CASSEGDGSPLHF
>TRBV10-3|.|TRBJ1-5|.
TGTGCCATCAGTGAGTCGGCCAGGGCAGATAGCAATCAGCCCCAGCATTTT
CAISESARADSNQPQHF